This T cell receptor (beta chain) was sequenced in a study of blood T cell repertoires in COVID-19. Overall study: Sites across the United States, Italy and Spain contributed samples from acute and convalescent COVID-19.

Between the trimmed V and J ends, which lost 5 bases and 1 base, there was a span of 27 bases. The CDR3 has 19 amino acids. Germline values: CDR1 SGHRS, CDR2 YFSETQ. The cohort comprised adults aged about 18 to 90 years residing in under 25 US areas. In assigning cohorts, the study relied on participant-reported clinical history. This table comes from immunoSEQ multiplex PCR, and its TCRdb copy is limited to in-frame clones, with some not included. This table has a few hundred thousand clones, around 86% appearing once. The sequence was obtained from a woman younger than 35 who had recovered from COVID-19. The rearrangement joins TRBV5-1 to TRBJ1-1, with D maybe TRBD1 (6 bases). The specimen was PBMCs or T cells enriched from blood (not recorded which). The chain's CDR3 is CASSFDLWTAHQPNTEAFF. The CDR3 nucleotides are TGCGCCAGCAGTTTTGACCTATGGACAGCCCACCAGCCGAACACTGAAGCTTTCTTT. The whole variable domain, remainder taken from reference TRBV5-1 and TRBJ1-1, is KAGVTQTPRYLIKTRGQQVTLSCSPISGHRSVSWYQQTPGQGLQFLFEYFSETQRNKGNFPGRFSGRQFSNSRSEMNVSTLELGDSALYLCASSFDLWTAHQPNTEAFFGQGTRLTVV.